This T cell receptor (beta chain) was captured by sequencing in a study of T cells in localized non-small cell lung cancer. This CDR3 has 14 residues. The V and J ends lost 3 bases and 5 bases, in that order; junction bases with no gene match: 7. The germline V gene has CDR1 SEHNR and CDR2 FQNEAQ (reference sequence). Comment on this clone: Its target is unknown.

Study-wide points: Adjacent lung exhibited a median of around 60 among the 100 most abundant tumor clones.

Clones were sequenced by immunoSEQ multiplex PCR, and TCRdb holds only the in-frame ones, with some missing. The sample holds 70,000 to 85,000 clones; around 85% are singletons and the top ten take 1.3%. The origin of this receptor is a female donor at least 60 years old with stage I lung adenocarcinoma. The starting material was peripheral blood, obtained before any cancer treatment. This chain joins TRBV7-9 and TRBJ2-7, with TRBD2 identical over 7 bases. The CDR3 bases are TGTGCCAGCAGCTTCGGCGGGGGTAAGAACGAGCAGTACTTC. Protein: CASSFGGGKNEQYF.